The subject of this entry is one TCR beta chain. This sample stems from a study of blood T cell repertoires in COVID-19. Authors' processing steps: Scientists estimated how many nucleated cells there were by amplifying reference gene primers. Libraries were prepared by immunoSEQ multiplex PCR; TCRdb keeps only in-frame clonotypes and omits some of them. That table is the source of V, J and clone size, and D and trimming were worked out from the DNA. The sample yields roughly 32,000 clones, roughly 80% seen once. The CDR3 sequence is 17 residues long. V gave up 3 bases and J gave up 1 base, with 18 bases separating them. Germline CDR1 and CDR2: LNHDA and SQIVND (reference sequence).

This sequence originates from a human donor in a cohort sampled during active COVID-19. V gene TRBV19 combines with J gene TRBJ1-2, with D uncertain. The sample consisted of peripheral blood. CDR3 DNA sequence: TGTGCCAGTAGTATTTGGGCAGGAAGCCTTCGTAACTATGGCTACACCTTC. This gives the protein CASSIWAGSLRNYGYTF.